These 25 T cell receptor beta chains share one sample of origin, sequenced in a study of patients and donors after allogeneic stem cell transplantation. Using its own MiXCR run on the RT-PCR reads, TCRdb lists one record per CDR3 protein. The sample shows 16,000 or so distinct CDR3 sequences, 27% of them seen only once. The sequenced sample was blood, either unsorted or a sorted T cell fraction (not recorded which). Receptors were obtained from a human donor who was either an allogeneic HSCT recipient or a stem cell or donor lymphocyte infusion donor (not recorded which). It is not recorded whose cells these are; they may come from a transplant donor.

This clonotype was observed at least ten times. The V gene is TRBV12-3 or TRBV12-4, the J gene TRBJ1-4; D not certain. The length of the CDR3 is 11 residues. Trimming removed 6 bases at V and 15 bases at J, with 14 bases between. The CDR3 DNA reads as TGTGCCAGCAGCTACCCGGGGAACATGTTTTTT. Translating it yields CASSYPGNMFF.

DNA for the CDR3: TGCGCCAGCAGGTGGGGCACTGAAGCTTTCTTT. Translation gives CASRWGTEAFF. The chain has TRBV5-1 and TRBJ1-1; D unclear. Trimming pared 5 bases from V and 4 bases from J, leaving 6 bases between. Germline V gives CDR1 SGHRS, CDR2 YFSETQ. This CDR3 comprises 11 residues.

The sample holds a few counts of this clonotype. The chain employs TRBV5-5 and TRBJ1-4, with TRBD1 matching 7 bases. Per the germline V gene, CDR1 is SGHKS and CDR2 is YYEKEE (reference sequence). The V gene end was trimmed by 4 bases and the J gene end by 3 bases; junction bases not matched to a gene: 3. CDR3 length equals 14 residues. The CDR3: CASSLGQPNEKLFF. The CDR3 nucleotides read TGTGCCAGCAGCCTGGGACAGCCTAATGAAAAACTGTTTTTT.

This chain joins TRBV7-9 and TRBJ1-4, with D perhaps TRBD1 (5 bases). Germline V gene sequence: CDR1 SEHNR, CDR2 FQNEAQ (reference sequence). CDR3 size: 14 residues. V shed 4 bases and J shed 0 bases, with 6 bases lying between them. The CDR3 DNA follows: TGTGCCAGCAGCTCCAGGGCAACTAATGAAAAACTGTTTTTT. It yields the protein CASSSRATNEKLFF.

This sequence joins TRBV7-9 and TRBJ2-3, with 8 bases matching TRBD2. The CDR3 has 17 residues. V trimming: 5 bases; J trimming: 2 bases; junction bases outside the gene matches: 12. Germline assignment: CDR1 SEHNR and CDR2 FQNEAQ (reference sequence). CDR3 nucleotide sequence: TGTGCCAGCAGCCTCCTGACTAGCGCCTTACCCACAGATACGCAGTATTTT. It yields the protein CASSLLTSALPTDTQYF.

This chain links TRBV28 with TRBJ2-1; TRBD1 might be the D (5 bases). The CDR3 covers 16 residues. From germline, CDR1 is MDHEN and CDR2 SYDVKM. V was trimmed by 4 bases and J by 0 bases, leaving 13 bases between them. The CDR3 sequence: CASSSWTFSSYNEQFF. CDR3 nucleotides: TGTGCCAGCAGTTCCTGGACATTTAGCTCCTACAATGAGCAGTTCTTC.

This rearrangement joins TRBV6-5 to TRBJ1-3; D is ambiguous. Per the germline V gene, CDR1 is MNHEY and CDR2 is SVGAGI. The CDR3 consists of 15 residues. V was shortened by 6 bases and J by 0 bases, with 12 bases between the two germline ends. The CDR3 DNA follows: TGTGCCAGCAGCCGAAGTTCCCTCTCTGGAAACACCATATATTTT. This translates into CASSRSSLSGNTIYF.

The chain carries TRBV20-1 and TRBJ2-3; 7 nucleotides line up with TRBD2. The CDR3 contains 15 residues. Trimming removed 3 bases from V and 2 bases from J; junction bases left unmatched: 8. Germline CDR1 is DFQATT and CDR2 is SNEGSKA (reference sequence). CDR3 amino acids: CSARWGGAYTDTQYF. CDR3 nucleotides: TGCAGTGCTAGGTGGGGAGGGGCGTACACAGATACGCAGTATTTT.

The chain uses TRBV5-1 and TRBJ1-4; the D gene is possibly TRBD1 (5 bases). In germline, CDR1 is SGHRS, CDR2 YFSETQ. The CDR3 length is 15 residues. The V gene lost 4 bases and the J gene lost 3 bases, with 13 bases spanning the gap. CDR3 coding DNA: TGCGCCAGCAGCCTCCGGGACGGAGCTAATGAAAAACTGTTTTTT. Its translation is CASSLRDGANEKLFF.

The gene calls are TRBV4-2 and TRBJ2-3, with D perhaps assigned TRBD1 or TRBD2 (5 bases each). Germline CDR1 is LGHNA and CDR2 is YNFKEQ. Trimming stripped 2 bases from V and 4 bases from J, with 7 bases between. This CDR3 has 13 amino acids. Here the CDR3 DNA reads TGTGCCAGCAGCCAACGGGACGCAGATACGCAGTATTTT. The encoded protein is CASSQRDADTQYF.

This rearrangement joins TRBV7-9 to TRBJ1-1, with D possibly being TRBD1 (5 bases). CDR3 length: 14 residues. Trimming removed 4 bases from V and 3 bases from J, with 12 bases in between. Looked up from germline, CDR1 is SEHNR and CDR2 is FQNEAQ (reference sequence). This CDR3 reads CASSSRVEDTEAFF. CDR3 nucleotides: TGTGCCAGCAGCTCCAGGGTGGAGGACACTGAAGCTTTCTTT.

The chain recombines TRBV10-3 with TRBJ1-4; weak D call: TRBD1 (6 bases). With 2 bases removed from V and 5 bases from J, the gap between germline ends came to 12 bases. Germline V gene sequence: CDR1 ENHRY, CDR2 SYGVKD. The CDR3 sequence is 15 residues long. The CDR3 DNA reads TGTGCCATCAGTGAGGTAAAGGGGGAAAATGAAAAACTGTTTTTT. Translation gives CAISEVKGENEKLFF.

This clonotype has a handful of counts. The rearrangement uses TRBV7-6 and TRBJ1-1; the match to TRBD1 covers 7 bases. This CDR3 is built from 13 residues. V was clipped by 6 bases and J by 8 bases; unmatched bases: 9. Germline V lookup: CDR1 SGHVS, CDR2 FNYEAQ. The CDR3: CASSLRRGLEAFF. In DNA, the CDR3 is TGTGCCAGCAGTTTGAGAAGGGGGCTGGAAGCTTTCTTT. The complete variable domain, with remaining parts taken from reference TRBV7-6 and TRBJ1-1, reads GAGVSQSPRYKVTKRGQDVALRCDPISGHVSLYWYRQALGQGPEFLTYFNYEAQQDKSGLPNDRFSAERPEGSISTLTIQRTEQRDSAMYRCASSLRRGLEAFFGQGTRLTVV.

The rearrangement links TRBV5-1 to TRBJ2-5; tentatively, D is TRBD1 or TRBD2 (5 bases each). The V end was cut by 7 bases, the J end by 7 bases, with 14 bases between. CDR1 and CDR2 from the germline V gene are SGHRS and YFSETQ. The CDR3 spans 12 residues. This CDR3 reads CASWDPKGTQYF. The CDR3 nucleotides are TGCGCCAGCTGGGACCCCAAAGGGACCCAGTACTTC.

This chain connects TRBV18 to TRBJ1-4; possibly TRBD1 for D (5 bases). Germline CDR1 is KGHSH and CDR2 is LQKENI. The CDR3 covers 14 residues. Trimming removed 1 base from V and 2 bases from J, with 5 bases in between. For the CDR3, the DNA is TGTGCCAGCTCACCACAGGGGACTAATGAAAAACTGTTTTTT. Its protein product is CASSPQGTNEKLFF.

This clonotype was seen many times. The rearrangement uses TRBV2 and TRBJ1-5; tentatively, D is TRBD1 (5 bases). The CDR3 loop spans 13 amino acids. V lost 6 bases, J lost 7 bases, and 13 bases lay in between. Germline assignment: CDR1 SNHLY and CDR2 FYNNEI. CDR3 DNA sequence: TGTGCCAGCAGGCAGGGAGCAGGGCAGCCCCAGCATTTT. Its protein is CASRQGAGQPQHF.

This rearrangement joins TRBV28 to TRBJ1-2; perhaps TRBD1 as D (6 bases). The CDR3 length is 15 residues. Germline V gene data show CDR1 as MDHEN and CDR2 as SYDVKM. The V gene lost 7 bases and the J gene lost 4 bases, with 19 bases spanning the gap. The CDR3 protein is CASNPPGGRAYGYTF. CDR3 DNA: TGTGCCAGCAATCCACCGGGGGGCAGGGCCTATGGCTACACCTTC.

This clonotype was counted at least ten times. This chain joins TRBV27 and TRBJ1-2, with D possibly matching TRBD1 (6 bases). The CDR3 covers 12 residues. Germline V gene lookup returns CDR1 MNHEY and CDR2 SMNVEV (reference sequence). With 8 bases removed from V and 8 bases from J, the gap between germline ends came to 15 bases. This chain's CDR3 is CASGGQLQGYTF. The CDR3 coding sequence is TGTGCCAGCGGTGGACAGCTGCAGGGCTACACCTTC.

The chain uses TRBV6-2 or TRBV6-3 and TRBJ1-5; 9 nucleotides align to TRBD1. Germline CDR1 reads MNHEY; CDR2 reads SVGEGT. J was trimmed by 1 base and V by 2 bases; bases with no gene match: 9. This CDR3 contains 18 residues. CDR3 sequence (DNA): TGTGCCAGCAGTTACCCGAACCACAGGGGGCGAAGCAATCAGCCCCAGCATTTT. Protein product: CASSYPNHRGRSNQPQHF.

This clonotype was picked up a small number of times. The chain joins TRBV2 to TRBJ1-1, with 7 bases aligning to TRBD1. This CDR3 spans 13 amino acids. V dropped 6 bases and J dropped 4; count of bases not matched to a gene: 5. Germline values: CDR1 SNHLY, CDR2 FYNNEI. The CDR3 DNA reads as TGTGCCAGCAGGGGGGGACAGATCACTGAAGCTTTCTTT. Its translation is CASRGGQITEAFF.

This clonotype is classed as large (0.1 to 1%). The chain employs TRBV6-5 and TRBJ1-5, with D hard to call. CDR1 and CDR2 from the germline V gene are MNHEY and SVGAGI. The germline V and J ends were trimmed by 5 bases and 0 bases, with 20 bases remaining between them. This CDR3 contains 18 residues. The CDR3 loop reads CASSPQGIYTDSNQPQHF. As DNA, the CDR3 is TGTGCCAGCAGTCCACAAGGGATTTACACCGATAGCAATCAGCCCCAGCATTTT.

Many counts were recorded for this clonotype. The CDR3 nucleotides are TGCGCCAGCAGCTCCGCCCGGACAGGGACCTATGGCTACACCTTC. This translates into CASSSARTGTYGYTF. This chain connects TRBV5-1 to TRBJ1-2; 8 bases align to TRBD1. CDR3 size: 15 residues. Unmatched junction bases numbered 8, after V lost 3 bases and J lost 4 bases. Germline CDR1 reads SGHRS; CDR2 reads YFSETQ.

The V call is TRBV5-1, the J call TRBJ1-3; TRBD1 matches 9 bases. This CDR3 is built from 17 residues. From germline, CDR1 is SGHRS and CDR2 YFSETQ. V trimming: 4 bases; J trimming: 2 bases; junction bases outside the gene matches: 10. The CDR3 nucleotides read TGCGCCAGCAGCCTGGAGGGACAGGGCATTACTGGAAACACCATATATTTT. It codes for CASSLEGQGITGNTIYF.

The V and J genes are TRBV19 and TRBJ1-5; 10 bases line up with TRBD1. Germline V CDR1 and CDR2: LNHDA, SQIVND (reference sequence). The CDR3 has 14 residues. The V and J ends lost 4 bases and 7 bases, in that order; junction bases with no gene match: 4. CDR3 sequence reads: CASSTGTGEQPQHF. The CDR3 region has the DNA TGTGCCAGTAGTACCGGGACAGGGGAACAGCCCCAGCATTTT.

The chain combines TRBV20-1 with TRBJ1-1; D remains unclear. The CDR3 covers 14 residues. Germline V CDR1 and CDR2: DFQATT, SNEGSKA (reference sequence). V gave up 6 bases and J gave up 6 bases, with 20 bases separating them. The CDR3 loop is CSAPPGLEGAEAFF. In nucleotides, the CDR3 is TGCAGTGCGCCGCCGGGTCTCGAGGGTGCTGAAGCTTTCTTT.